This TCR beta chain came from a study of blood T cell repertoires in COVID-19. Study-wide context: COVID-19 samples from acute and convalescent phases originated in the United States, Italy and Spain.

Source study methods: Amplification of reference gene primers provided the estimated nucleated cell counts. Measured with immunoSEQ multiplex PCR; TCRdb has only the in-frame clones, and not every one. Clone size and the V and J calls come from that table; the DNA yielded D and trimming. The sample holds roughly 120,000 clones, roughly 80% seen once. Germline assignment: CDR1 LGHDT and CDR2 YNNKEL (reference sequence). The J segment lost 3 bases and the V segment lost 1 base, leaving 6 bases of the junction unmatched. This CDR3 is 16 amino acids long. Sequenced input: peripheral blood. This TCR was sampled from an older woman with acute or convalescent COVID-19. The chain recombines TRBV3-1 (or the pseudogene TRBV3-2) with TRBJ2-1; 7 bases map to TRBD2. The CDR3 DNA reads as TGTGCCAGCAGCCAAGCAGGACTAGGCCACTACAATGAGCAGTTCTTC. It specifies CASSQAGLGHYNEQFF.